The 10 T cell receptor beta chains reported below all come from one sample, sequenced in a study of blood T cell repertoires in COVID-19. Produced via immunoSEQ multiplex PCR; TCRdb's table is partial and in-frame only. The sample records a few hundred thousand clones, more than 75% being singletons. The source material was PBMCs or T cells enriched from blood (not recorded which). Receptor source: a man aged 25 to 40 who had recovered from COVID-19.

The chain combines TRBV9 with TRBJ2-7, with 9 bases lining up with TRBD2. Germline V CDR1 and CDR2: SGDLS, YYNGEE. The CDR3 extends over 14 amino acids. V dropped 2 bases and J dropped 4; count of bases not matched to a gene: 4. The CDR3 DNA sequence: TGTGCCAGCAGCGTCGGTAGCGGGGGTTACGAGCAGTACTTC. Amino acid sequence: CASSVGSGGYEQYF.

J is TRBJ1-4 and V is TRBV5-5; tentatively, D is TRBD1 (5 bases). Trimming stripped 0 bases from V and 6 bases from J, with 15 bases between. Germline lookup yields CDR1 SGHKS and CDR2 YYEKEE (reference sequence). This CDR3 is 16 amino acids long. CDR3 DNA: TGTGCCAGCAGCTTGGGGATGAAGGGGAACCATGAAAAACTGTTTTTT. It codes for CASSLGMKGNHEKLFF.

A single count supports this clone. The chain employs TRBV5-1 and TRBJ2-3; a possible D gene is TRBD1 (5 bases). V was pared by 1 base and J by 6 bases, with 12 bases between. Germline values: CDR1 SGHRS, CDR2 YFSETQ. The CDR3 length is 14 residues. The CDR3 sequence: CASSLSQAPDTQYF. CDR3 nucleotide sequence: TGCGCCAGCAGCTTGTCACAGGCCCCGGATACGCAGTATTTT. The whole variable domain, remainder taken from reference TRBV5-1 and TRBJ2-3, is KAGVTQTPRYLIKTRGQQVTLSCSPISGHRSVSWYQQTPGQGLQFLFEYFSETQRNKGNFPGRFSGRQFSNSRSEMNVSTLELGDSALYLCASSLSQAPDTQYFGPGTRLTVL.

This chain joins TRBV5-5 and TRBJ1-6, with 9 bases lining up with TRBD1. Trimming cost V 2 bases and J 4 bases; bases outside gene matches: 4. In germline, CDR1 is SGHKS, CDR2 YYEKEE (reference sequence). CDR3 length: 16 residues. CDR3 DNA sequence: TGTGCCAGCAGCTTCACAGGGGGCCTATATAATTCACCCCTCCACTTT. Encoded protein: CASSFTGGLYNSPLHF.

V is TRBV6-5 and J is TRBJ1-6, with 11 bases identical to TRBD1. There are 15 residues in the CDR3. The germline V gene encodes CDR1 MNHEY and CDR2 SVGAGI. With 2 bases clipped from V and 7 bases from J, the junction kept 1 base outside the gene matches. CDR3 in DNA: TGTGCCAGCAGTTACCGGACAGGGGGCAATTCACCCCTCCACTTT. Its protein product is CASSYRTGGNSPLHF.

The CDR3 DNA is TGTGCCAGCCTCTGGGGAGCTAATCAGCCCCAGCATTTT. It specifies CASLWGANQPQHF. This sequence joins TRBV6-6 and TRBJ1-5; D is uncertain. Germline CDR1 reads MNHNY; CDR2 reads SVGAGI (reference sequence). Deletions cut 8 bases from V and 4 bases from J, with 12 bases between. The CDR3 runs to 13 residues.

The gene calls are TRBV7-9 and TRBJ2-1; 10 bases are a match to TRBD2. The germline V gene has CDR1 SEHNR and CDR2 FQNEAQ (reference sequence). CDR3 size: 15 residues. V was clipped by 3 bases and J by 7 bases; unmatched bases: 6. The chain's CDR3 is CASSLIAGGSNEQFF. The CDR3, as DNA: TGTGCCAGCAGCTTGATAGCGGGGGGTAGTAATGAGCAGTTCTTC. The full variable domain, completed using reference TRBV7-9 and TRBJ2-1, is DTGVSQNPRHKITKRGQNVTFRCDPISEHNRLYWYRQTLGQGPEFLTYFQNEAQLEKSRLLSDRFSAERPKGSFSTLEIQRTEQGDSAMYLCASSLIAGGSNEQFFGPGTRLTVL.

The chain has TRBV19 and TRBJ1-3, with 7 bases lining up with TRBD1. Germline CDR1 is LNHDA and CDR2 is SQIVND (reference sequence). The V gene end was trimmed by 5 bases and the J gene end by 0 bases; junction bases not matched to a gene: 10. The CDR3 extends over 17 amino acids. The CDR3 DNA is TGTGCCAGTAGTCGACCACTTGGACAGGCCTCTGGAAACACCATATATTTT. It codes for CASSRPLGQASGNTIYF.

V gene TRBV29-1 combines with J gene TRBJ2-2, with 8 bases matching TRBD2. Germline CDR1 is SQVTM and CDR2 is ANQGSEA. This CDR3 has 18 amino acids. The trim removed 3 bases at V and 7 bases at J, leaving 19 bases unmatched. As DNA, the CDR3 is TGCAGCGTTGACAAGGGGCCCTGGGGGACTAGGGGCGTCGGGGAGCTGTTTTTT. It translates to CSVDKGPWGTRGVGELFF.

This clone was picked up one time. The V gene is TRBV19, the J gene TRBJ1-2, with TRBD1 matching 7 bases. Germline CDR1 and CDR2: LNHDA and SQIVND (reference sequence). V lost 3 bases to trimming and J lost 6 bases; unmatched junction nucleotides: 10. This CDR3 is built from 15 residues. The DNA for the CDR3 is TGTGCCAGTAGTATCCGTGACAGGGTGTTTGATGGCTACACCTTC. Its protein product is CASSIRDRVFDGYTF.